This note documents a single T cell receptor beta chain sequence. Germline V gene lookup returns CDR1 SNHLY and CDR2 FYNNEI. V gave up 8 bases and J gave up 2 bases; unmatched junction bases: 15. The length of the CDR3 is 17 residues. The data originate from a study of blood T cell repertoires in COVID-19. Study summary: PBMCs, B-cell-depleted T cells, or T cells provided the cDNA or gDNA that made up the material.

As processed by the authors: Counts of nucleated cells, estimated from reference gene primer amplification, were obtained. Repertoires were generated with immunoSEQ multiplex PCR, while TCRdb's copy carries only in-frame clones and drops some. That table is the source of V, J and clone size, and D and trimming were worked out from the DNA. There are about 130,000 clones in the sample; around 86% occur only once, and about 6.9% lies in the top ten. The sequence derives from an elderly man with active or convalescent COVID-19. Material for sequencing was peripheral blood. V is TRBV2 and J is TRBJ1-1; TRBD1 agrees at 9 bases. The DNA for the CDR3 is TGTGCCAGCCTCTTCGACGGGACAGGGCGAGGAAACACTGAAGCTTTCTTT. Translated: CASLFDGTGRGNTEAFF. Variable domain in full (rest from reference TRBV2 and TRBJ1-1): EPEVTQTPSHQVTQMGQEVILRCVPISNHLYFYWYRQILGQKVEFLVSFYNNEISEKSEIFDDQFSVERPDGSNFTLKIRSTKLEDSAMYFCASLFDGTGRGNTEAFFGQGTRLTVV.